Sequencing of this T cell receptor beta chain was carried out in a study of blood T cell repertoires in COVID-19. V was shortened by 1 base and J by 10 bases, with 7 bases between the two germline ends. Germline V CDR1 and CDR2: SEHNR, FQNEAQ (reference sequence). The CDR3 totals 12 residues. Some clones are missing from TCRdb's copy, which holds only in-frame ones; the method was immunoSEQ multiplex PCR. The table shows 200,000 to 250,000 clones, with 83% occurring only once. V and J are TRBV7-9 and TRBJ2-2; D is possibly TRBD2 (5 bases). Sequencing was carried out using peripheral blood. The origin of this receptor is a human donor in a cohort sampled during active COVID-19. CDR3 in amino acids: CASSLEEEELFF. DNA for the CDR3: TGTGCCAGCAGCTTAGAGGAGGAGGAGCTGTTTTTT.